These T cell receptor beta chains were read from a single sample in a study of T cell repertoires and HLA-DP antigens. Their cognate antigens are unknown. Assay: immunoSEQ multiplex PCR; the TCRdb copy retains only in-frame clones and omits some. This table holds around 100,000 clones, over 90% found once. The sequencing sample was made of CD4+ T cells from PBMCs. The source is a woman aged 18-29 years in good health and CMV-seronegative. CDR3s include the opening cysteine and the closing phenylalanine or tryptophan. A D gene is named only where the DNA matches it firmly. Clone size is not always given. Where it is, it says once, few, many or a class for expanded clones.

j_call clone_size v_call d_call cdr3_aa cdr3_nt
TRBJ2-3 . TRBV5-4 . CASSLTPDRGDTQYF TGTGCCAGCAGCTTGACCCCCGACAGAGGGGACACGCAGTATTTT
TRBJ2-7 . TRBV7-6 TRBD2 CASSLASGSSGEQYF TGTGCCAGCAGCTTGGCTAGCGGGAGCTCGGGGGAGCAGTACTTC
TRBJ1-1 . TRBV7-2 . CASSPRQAFNTEAFF TGTGCCAGCAGCCCCCGACAGGCCTTCAACACTGAAGCTTTCTTT
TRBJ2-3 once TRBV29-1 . CSVDRGGLDTQYF TGCAGCGTTGACAGGGGGGGTTTGGATACGCAGTATTTT
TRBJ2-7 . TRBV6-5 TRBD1 CASSRDRSSYEQYF TGTGCCAGCAGCAGGGACAGAAGCTCCTACGAGCAGTACTTC
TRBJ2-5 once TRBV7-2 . CASGTSLAGQETQYF TGTGCCAGCGGAACCTCCCTCGCGGGGCAAGAGACCCAGTACTTC
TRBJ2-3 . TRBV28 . CASSLKFGGSSTDTQYF TGTGCCAGCAGTTTAAAATTCGGCGGTTCTAGCACAGATACGCAGTATTTT
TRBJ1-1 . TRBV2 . CATRTAENTEAFF TGTGCCACACGGACGGCCGAAAACACTGAAGCTTTCTTT
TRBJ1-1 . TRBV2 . CASQLEENTEAFF TGTGCCAGCCAGCTGGAGGAGAACACTGAAGCTTTCTTT
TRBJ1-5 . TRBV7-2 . CASSVTGTGNQPQHF TGTGCCAGCAGCGTCACCGGGACGGGCAATCAGCCCCAGCATTTT
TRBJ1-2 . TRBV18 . CASSPPSGKIGYGYTF TGTGCCAGCTCACCACCGTCAGGGAAGATTGGTTATGGCTACACCTTC
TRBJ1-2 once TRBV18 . CASSLWARANYGYTF TGTGCCAGCTCACTCTGGGCCAGAGCTAACTATGGCTACACCTTC
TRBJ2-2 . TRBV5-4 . CASSLSMNTGELFF TGTGCCAGCAGCTTGAGCATGAACACCGGGGAGCTGTTTTTT
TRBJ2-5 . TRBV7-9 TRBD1 CASSQDRGGAETQYF TGTGCCAGCAGCCAAGACAGGGGGGGTGCGGAGACCCAGTACTTC
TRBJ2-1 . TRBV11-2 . CASSLDLDLWAYNEQFF TGTGCCAGCAGCTTAGATCTAGACCTCTGGGCTTACAATGAGCAGTTCTTC
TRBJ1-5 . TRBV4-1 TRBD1 CASSQAGGDRVGNQPQHF TGCGCCAGCAGCCAAGCAGGGGGGGACAGGGTAGGCAATCAGCCCCAGCATTTT
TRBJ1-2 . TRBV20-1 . CSASSGYGYTF TGCAGTGCTAGCAGCGGGTATGGCTACACCTTC
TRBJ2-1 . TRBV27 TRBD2 CASSLRSGAGGQFF TGTGCCAGCAGTTTAAGGTCAGGAGCGGGAGGGCAGTTCTTC
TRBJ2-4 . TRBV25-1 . CASSHPDTLAKNIQYF TGTGCCAGCAGTCACCCGGACACCTTAGCCAAAAACATTCAGTACTTC
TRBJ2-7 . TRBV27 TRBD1 CASSFPGQAGFYEQYF TGTGCCAGCAGTTTTCCCGGACAGGCGGGCTTCTACGAGCAGTACTTC
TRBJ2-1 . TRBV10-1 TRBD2 CASSEESGRAYNEQFF TGCGCCAGCAGCGAGGAAAGCGGGAGGGCCTACAATGAGCAGTTCTTC
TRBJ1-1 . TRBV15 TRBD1 CATSTGRTGGAEAFF TGTGCCACCAGCACTGGCAGAACAGGGGGCGCCGAAGCTTTCTTT
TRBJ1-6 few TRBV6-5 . CASIQMAGVSPLHF TGTGCCAGCATCCAAATGGCAGGGGTTTCACCCCTCCACTTT
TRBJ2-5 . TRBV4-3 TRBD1 CASSPTGGQETQYF TGCGCCAGCAGCCCAACAGGGGGGCAAGAGACCCAGTACTTC
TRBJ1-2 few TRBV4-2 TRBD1 CASSQVTGGSRGYTF TGTGCCAGCAGCCAAGTAACAGGGGGCTCTCGTGGCTACACCTTC
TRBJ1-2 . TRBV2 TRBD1 CASSEGQGAYGYTF TGTGCCAGCAGTGAGGGGCAGGGGGCATATGGCTACACCTTC
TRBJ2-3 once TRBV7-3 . CASSPMGFADTQYF TGTGCCAGCAGCCCGATGGGATTCGCAGATACGCAGTATTTT
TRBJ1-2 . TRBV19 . CASSTVIDRRGTNYGYTF TGTGCCAGTAGTACCGTTATTGACAGGAGGGGGACGAACTATGGCTACACCTTC
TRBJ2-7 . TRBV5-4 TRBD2 CASSFMSSGRVQYF TGTGCCAGCAGCTTTATGTCGAGCGGGAGGGTGCAGTACTTC
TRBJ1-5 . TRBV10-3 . CAITRALYQPQHF TGTGCCATCACGCGGGCCTTGTATCAGCCCCAGCATTTT
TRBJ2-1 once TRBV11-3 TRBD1 CASSLHSGTGDEQFF TGTGCCAGCAGCTTACACAGCGGGACAGGGGATGAGCAGTTCTTC
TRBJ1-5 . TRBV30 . CAWSRKRVVKGNSNQPQHF TGTGCCTGGAGTCGGAAACGGGTCGTAAAGGGGAATAGCAATCAGCCCCAGCATTTT
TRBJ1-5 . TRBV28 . CASSSSRDGPSNQPQHF TGTGCCAGCAGTTCGAGCCGGGACGGACCGAGCAATCAGCCCCAGCATTTT
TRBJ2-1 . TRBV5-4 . CASSSRGPISYNEQFF TGTGCCAGCAGCTCCCGGGGCCCGATTTCCTACAATGAGCAGTTCTTC
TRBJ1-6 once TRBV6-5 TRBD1 CASSSARPGGNSPLHF TGTGCCAGCAGTTCCGCCCGGCCAGGGGGGAATTCACCCCTCCACTTT
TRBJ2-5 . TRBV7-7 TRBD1 CASSLTFTPGGQLTQYF TGTGCTAGCAGCTTAACGTTCACTCCAGGGGGTCAACTGACCCAGTACTTC
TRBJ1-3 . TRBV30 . CARGSGNTIYF TGTGCACGGGGGTCTGGAAACACCATATATTTT
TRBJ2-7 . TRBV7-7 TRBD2 CASSLGAGESYEQYF TGTGCTAGCAGCTTGGGAGCGGGAGAGAGCTACGAGCAGTACTTC
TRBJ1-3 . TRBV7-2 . CASSLSLVSGNTIYF TGTGCCAGCAGCTTGTCCTTGGTCTCTGGAAACACCATATATTTT
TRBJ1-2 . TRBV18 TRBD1 CASSRQGHNYGYTF TGTGCCAGCTCAAGACAGGGGCACAACTATGGCTACACCTTC
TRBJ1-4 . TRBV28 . CASSLFSGVNEKLFF TGTGCCAGCAGTTTATTCTCGGGGGTTAATGAAAAACTGTTTTTT
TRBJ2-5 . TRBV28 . CASSLRRTHAETQYF TGTGCCAGCAGTTTACGCCGGACTCACGCGGAGACCCAGTACTTC
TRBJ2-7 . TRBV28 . CASTQGREQYF TGTGCCAGCACCCAGGGGCGTGAGCAGTACTTC
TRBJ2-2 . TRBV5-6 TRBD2 CASSPGGPGELFF TGTGCCAGCAGCCCGGGAGGTCCCGGGGAGCTGTTTTTT
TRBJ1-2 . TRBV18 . CASSPSSQHYTF TGTGCCAGCTCACCCAGCAGTCAGCACTACACCTTC
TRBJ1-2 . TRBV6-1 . CASSAMVYGYTF TGTGCCAGCAGTGCAATGGTATATGGCTACACCTTC
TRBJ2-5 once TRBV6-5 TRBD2 CASSYRGGETQYF TGTGCCAGCAGTTACCGGGGGGGAGAGACCCAGTACTTC
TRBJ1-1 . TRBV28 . CASSGDSRVWGTEAFF TGTGCCAGCAGTGGAGATTCCAGGGTGTGGGGCACTGAAGCTTTCTTT
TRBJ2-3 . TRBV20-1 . CSASQAPQYF TGCAGTGCTAGCCAGGCTCCGCAGTATTTT
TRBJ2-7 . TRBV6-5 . CASSRDSYEQYF TGTGCCAGCAGCCGGGACTCCTACGAGCAGTACTTC
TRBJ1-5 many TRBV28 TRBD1 CASSFGQGAIQPQHF TGTGCCAGCAGTTTTGGACAGGGGGCAATTCAGCCCCAGCATTTT
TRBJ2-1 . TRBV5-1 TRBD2 CASSPRAGGPNEQFF TGCGCCAGCAGCCCCAGGGCGGGGGGCCCCAATGAGCAGTTCTTC
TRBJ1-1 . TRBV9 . CASSVTDGEAFF TGTGCCAGCAGCGTTACGGACGGTGAAGCTTTCTTT
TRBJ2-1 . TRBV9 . CASSVTGLDEQFF TGTGCCAGCAGCGTTACAGGGTTGGATGAGCAGTTCTTC
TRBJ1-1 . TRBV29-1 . CSVEQGLMNTEAFF TGCAGCGTTGAACAGGGGCTCATGAACACTGAAGCTTTCTTT
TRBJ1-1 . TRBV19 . CASTPSVRGNTEAFF TGTGCCAGTACCCCGTCGGTGCGGGGGAACACTGAAGCTTTCTTT
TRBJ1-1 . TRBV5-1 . CASSSTAPGGTEAFF TGCGCCAGCAGCTCAACAGCCCCGGGGGGCACTGAAGCTTTCTTT
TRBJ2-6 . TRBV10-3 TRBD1 CAIPRDRVSGANVLTF TGTGCCATCCCCCGGGACAGGGTGTCTGGGGCCAACGTCCTGACTTTC
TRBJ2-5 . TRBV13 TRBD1 CASSTGDRGMETQYF TGTGCCAGCAGCACTGGGGACAGGGGGATGGAGACCCAGTACTTC